This is a list of T cell receptor beta chains from one sample in a study of cytomegalovirus exposure and HLA in healthy donors. Profiled with immunoSEQ multiplex PCR; TCRdb holds only in-frame clones, not every one. The repertoire holds some 91,000 clones, roughly two thirds seen once, with 2% to 2.5% in the top ten. The specimen was PBMCs. Receptor source: a human donor in good health. CDR3s include the opening cysteine and the closing phenylalanine or tryptophan. The order of the fields is CDR3 protein, V gene.

CDR3aa: CASSTGQGTGTEAFF
v_gene: TRBV19

CDR3aa: CASSPLASGANVLTF
v_gene: TRBV14

CDR3aa: CASSFVSIHNEQFF
v_gene: TRBV12-1

CDR3aa: CASSFTGSRETQYF
v_gene: TRBV7-9

CDR3aa: CSVESGGAGRIVAGNTIYF
v_gene: TRBV29-1

CDR3aa: CAIRGDTTNEKLFF
v_gene: TRBV10-3

CDR3aa: CASSRNTGMNTEAFF
v_gene: TRBV6-6

CDR3aa: CASTRDRASYEQYF
v_gene: TRBV6-5

CDR3aa: CASSFWTGRMEAYEQYF
v_gene: TRBV5-6

CDR3aa: CASSDKDRVHEQYF
v_gene: TRBV9

CDR3aa: CASSLRDMNTEAFF
v_gene: TRBV5-4

CDR3aa: CSVATGGMNTEAFF
v_gene: TRBV29-1

CDR3aa: CASSIDGGWSQETQYF
v_gene: TRBV19

CDR3aa: CASKSLGAWQYF
v_gene: TRBV11-2

CDR3aa: CASSLGTSGGAKNEQFF
v_gene: TRBV7-3

CDR3aa: CAISLGGPELPEAFF
v_gene: TRBV10-3

CDR3aa: CASSFTSGGTTDTQYF
v_gene: TRBV7-3

CDR3aa: CASNGGRQGPYNSPLHF
v_gene: TRBV7-2

CDR3aa: CASRATSSGEQFF
v_gene: TRBV9

CDR3aa: CASSLKQSTDTQYF
v_gene: TRBV5-1

CDR3aa: CASSDWGGNEKLFF
v_gene: TRBV19

CDR3aa: CASSLGGPGNTIYF
v_gene: TRBV7-7

CDR3aa: CASSLTPPRSSPLHF
v_gene: TRBV19

CDR3aa: CSPQVIPYF
v_gene: TRBV20-1

CDR3aa: CSVVRGGTEAFF
v_gene: TRBV29-1

CDR3aa: CASSLEGVANSPLHF
v_gene: TRBV5-1

CDR3aa: CASSEQQMNTEAFF
v_gene: TRBV18

CDR3aa: CASSLGIPGFQETQYF
v_gene: TRBV7-9

CDR3aa: CASSATTKGTGTYNSPLHF
v_gene: TRBV18

CDR3aa: CAWSRENNQPQHF
v_gene: TRBV30

CDR3aa: CASSLLGEYEQYF
v_gene: TRBV7-2

CDR3aa: CASSFASIGTDTQYF
v_gene: TRBV7-2

CDR3aa: CASETEAKNIQYF
v_gene: TRBV2

CDR3aa: CASSLLASGGAREQFF
v_gene: TRBV7-8

CDR3aa: CASSRTGANTEAFF
v_gene: TRBV4-1

CDR3aa: CASSVAGGPLYGYTF
v_gene: TRBV9

CDR3aa: CASSLVGSENIQYF
v_gene: TRBV7-3

CDR3aa: CASSRGGNQEAQYF
v_gene: TRBV7-3

CDR3aa: CASSLGSELNTEAFF
v_gene: TRBV7-6

CDR3aa: CASSMGARGTGELFF
v_gene: TRBV19

CDR3aa: CASSSTGTGFGYTF
v_gene: TRBV19

CDR3aa: CASRTGRVNSPLHF
v_gene: TRBV6-5

CDR3aa: CASSLAPGELQPQHF
v_gene: TRBV5-6

CDR3aa: CAIKGQGINQPQHF
v_gene: TRBV10-3

CDR3aa: CASSLRDRASYTF
v_gene: TRBV27

CDR3aa: CASSAGQGFWEQYF
v_gene: TRBV7-9

CDR3aa: CASSPGLAGVYNEQFF
v_gene: TRBV18

CDR3aa: CASSVEQGGTIYF
v_gene: TRBV9

CDR3aa: CASSPWDSTTSPLHF
v_gene: TRBV18

CDR3aa: CASSPRDRDYGYTF
v_gene: TRBV9

CDR3aa: CASSQDPLAESYEQYF
v_gene: TRBV4-2

CDR3aa: CASSRQTNYGYTF
v_gene: TRBV18

CDR3aa: CASSQDGARQPQHF
v_gene: TRBV4-1

CDR3aa: CSVVRTGNHEQFF
v_gene: TRBV29-1

CDR3aa: CASSRTGKNQPQHF
v_gene: TRBV18

CDR3aa: CASSEWGKDSRTDTQYF
v_gene: TRBV2

CDR3aa: CASKVGAGANTEAFF
v_gene: TRBV6-6